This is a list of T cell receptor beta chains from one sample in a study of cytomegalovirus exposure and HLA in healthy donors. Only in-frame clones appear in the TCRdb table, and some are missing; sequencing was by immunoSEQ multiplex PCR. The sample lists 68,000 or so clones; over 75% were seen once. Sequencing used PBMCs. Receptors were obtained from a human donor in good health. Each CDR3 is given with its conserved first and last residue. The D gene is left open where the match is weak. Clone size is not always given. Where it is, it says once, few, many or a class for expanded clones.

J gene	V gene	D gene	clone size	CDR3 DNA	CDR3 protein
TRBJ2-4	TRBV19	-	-	TGTGCCAGTAGCCTATATTCTAAAAACATTCAGTACTTC	CASSLYSKNIQYF
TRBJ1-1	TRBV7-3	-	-	TGTGCCAGCAGCTTAGGGCAGAACACTGAAGCTTTCTTT	CASSLGQNTEAFF
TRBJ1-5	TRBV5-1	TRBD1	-	TGCGCCAGCAGCTTGGGGACAGGGGACCCCAATCAGCCCCAGCATTTT	CASSLGTGDPNQPQHF
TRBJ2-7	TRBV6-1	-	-	TGTGCCAGCAGTGAAGTTAACGGCTACGAGCAGTACTTC	CASSEVNGYEQYF
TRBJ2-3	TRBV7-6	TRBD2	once	TGTGCCAGCAGCCTGGGACTAGCGGGGGGACTATTCACAGATACGCAGTATTTT	CASSLGLAGGLFTDTQYF
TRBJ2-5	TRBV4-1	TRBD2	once	TGCGCCAGCAGCCAGGCGAGCGGGGGGGACCAAGAGACCCAGTACTTC	CASSQASGGDQETQYF
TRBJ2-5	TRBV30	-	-	TGTGCCTGGGGGGGCGGGGAGACCCAGTACTTC	CAWGGGETQYF
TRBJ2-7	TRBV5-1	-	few	TGCGCCAGCAGCTTGGTCCAGAACGAGCAGTACTTC	CASSLVQNEQYF
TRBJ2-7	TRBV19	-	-	TGTGCCAGTAGTGAGAGGGACGAGCAGTACTTC	CASSERDEQYF
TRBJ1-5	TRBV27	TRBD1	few	TGTGCCAGCAGTTTTGGGACAGGGGGTTTTAGCAATCAGCCCCAGCATTTT	CASSFGTGGFSNQPQHF
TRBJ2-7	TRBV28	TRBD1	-	TGTGCCAGCAGTATAAGGGACAGGCGCTTCGGCGAGCAGTACTTC	CASSIRDRRFGEQYF
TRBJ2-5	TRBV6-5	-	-	TGTGCCAGCAGGGACGGCGGGGCGGCCCAGTACTTC	CASRDGGAAQYF
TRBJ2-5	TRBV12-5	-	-	TGTGCTAGTGGTACGCAGGGGCACGAGACCCAGTACTTC	CASGTQGHETQYF
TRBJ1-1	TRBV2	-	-	TGTGCCAGCAGTAAGAATTTAGGGGACACTGAAGCTTTCTTT	CASSKNLGDTEAFF